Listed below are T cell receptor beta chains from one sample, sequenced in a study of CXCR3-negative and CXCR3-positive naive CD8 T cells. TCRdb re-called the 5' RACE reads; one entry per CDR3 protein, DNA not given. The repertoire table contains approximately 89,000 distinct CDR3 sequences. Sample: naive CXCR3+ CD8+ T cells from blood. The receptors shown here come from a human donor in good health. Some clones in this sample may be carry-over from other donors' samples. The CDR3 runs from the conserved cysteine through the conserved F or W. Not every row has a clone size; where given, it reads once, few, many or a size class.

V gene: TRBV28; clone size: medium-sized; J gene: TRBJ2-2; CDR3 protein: CASSLTGELFF
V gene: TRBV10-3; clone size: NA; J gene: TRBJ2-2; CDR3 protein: CAIRTGTGELFF
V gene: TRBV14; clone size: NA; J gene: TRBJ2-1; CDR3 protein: CASSPRGEQFF
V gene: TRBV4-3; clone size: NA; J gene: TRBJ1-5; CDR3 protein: CASSLLPGGNQPQHF
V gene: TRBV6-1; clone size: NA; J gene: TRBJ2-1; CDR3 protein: CASSEKGLAFGLNEQFF
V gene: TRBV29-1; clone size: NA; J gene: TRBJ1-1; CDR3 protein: CSVRDSNTEAFF
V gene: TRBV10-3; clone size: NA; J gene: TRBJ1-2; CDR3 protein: CAISEPDRAESNYGYTF
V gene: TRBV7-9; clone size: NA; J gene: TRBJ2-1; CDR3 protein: CASSLEPGERGAAYNEQFF
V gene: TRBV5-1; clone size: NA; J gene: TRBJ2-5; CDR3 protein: CASSLARLEETQYF
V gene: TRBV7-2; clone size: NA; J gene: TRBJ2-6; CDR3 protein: CASSSRGRSYAGANVLTF
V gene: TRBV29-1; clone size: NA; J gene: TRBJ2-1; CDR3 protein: CSVESRGTGYNEQFF
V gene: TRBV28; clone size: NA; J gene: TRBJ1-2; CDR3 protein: CASSSPAPYGYTF
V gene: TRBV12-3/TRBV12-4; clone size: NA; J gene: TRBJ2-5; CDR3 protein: CASSFTSGQLKETQYF
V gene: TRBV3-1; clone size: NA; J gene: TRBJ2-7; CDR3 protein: CASSLGQGLSEQYF
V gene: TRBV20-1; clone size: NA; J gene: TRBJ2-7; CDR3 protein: CSARDLGTGDSYEQYF
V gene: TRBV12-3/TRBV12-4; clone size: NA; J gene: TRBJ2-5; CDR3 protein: CASSIGLPQETQYF
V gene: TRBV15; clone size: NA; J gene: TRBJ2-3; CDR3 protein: CATSRELAGGPDTQYF
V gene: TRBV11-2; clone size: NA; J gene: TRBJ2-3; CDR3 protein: CASSLEDGGSTDTQYF
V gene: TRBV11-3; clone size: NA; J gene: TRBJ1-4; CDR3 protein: CASSLRGGEKLFF
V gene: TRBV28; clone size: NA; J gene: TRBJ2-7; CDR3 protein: CASSSDYEQYF
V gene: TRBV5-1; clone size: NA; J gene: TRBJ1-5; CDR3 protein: CASSLYGANQPQHF
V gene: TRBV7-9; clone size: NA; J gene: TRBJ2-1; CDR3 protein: CTQGALYNEQFF
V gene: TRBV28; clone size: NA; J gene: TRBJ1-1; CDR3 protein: CASSLYRDRSTEAFF
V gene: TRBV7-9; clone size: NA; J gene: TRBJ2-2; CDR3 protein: CASSPRVTNTRELFF
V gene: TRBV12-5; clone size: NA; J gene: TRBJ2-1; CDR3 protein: CASGLGPLSEQFF
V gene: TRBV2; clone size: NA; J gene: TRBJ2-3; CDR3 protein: CASSEWDRGTDTQYF
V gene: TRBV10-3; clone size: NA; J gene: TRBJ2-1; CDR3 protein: CAISEGASGVPRDNEQFF
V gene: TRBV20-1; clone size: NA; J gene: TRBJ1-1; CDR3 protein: CSAGDRDYTEAFF
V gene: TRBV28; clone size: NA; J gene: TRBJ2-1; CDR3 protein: CASSRTPGEQFF
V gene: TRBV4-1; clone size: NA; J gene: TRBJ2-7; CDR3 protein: CASSQGLLMGEQYF
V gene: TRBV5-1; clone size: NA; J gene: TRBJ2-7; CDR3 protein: CASKSRERGRNPGIYEQYF
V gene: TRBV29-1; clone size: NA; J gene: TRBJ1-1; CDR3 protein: CSVEKGGDTEAFF
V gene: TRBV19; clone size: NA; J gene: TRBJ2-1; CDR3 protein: CASSILAGGPVEQFF
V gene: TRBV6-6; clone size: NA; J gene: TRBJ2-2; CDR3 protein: CASSSPRSGDTGELFF
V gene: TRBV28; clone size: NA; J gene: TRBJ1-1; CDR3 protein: CASSFDPAGREGLNTEAFF
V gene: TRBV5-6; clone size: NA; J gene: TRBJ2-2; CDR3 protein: CASSLVVTGELFF
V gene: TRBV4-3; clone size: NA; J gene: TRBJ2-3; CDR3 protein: CASSLRTSGGTDTQYF
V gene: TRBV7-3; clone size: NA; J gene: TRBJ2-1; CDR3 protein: CASSFGPLAGFDEQFF
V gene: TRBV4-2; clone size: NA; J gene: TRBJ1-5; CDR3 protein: CASSSLHGENQPQHF
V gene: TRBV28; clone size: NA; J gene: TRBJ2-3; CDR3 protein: CASSLHGGASDTQYF
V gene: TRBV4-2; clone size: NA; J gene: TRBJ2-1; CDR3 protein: CASSQEAGGPDEQFF
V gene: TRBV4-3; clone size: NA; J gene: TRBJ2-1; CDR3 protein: CASSPRLAGGYDEQFF